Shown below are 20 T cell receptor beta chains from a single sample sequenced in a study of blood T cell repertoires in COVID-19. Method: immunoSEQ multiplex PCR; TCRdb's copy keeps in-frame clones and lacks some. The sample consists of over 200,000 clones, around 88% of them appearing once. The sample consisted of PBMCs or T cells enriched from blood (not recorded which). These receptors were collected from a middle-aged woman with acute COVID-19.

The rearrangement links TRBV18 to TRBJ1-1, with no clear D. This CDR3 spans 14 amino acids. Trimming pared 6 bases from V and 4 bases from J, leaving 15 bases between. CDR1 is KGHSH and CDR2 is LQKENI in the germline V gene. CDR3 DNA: TGTGCCAGCTCCGCGAGGGAGGCTGGCACTGAAGCTTTCTTT. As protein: CASSAREAGTEAFF.

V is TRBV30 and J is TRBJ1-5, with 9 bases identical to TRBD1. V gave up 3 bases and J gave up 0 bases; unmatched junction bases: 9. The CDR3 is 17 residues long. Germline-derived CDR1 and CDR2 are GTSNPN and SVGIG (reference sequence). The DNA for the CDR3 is TGTGCCTGGAGCGCGGACAGGGGCGGTTATAGCAATCAGCCCCAGCATTTT. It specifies CAWSADRGGYSNQPQHF.

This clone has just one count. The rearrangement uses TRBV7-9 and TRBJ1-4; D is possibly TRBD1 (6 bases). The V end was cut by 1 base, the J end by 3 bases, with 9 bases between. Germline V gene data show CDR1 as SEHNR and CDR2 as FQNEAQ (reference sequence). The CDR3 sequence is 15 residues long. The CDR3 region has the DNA TGTGCCAGCAGCTTAGTGGCAGGGGCTAATGAAAAACTGTTTTTT. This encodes CASSLVAGANEKLFF.

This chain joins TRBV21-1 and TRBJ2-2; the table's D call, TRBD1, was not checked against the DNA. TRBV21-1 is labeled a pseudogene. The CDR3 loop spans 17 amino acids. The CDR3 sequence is CASRAVLGQVGTGELFF. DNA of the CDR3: TGTGCCAGCAGGGCGGTTCTTGGACAGGTGGGCACCGGGGAGCTGTTTTTT.

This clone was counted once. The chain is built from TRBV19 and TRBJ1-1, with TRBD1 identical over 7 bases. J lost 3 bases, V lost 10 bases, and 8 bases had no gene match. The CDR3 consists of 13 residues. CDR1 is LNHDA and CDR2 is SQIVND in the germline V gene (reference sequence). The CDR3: CATRQGSDTEAFF. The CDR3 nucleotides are TGTGCCACACGACAGGGTTCAGACACTGAAGCTTTCTTT. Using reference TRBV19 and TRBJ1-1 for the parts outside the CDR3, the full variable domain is DGGITQSPKYLFRKEGQNVTLSCEQNLNHDAMYWYRQDPGQGLRLIYYSQIVNDFQKGDIAEGYSVSREKKESFPLTVTSAQKNPTAFYLCATRQGSDTEAFFGQGTRLTVV.

The CDR3 spells CASSSQGQGEKLFF. For the CDR3, the DNA is TGTGCCAGCAGCTCACAGGGTCAAGGTGAAAAACTGTTTTTT. The chain employs TRBV7-2 and TRBJ1-4, with D perhaps matching TRBD1 (6 bases). Trimming removed 4 bases at V and 7 bases at J, with 13 bases between. CDR1 SGHTA and CDR2 FQGNSA come from the germline V gene. CDR3 size: 14 residues. Combining the CDR3 with reference TRBV7-2 and TRBJ1-4 gives the whole variable domain GAGVSQSPSNKVTEKGKDVELRCDPISGHTALYWYRQSLGQGLEFLIYFQGNSAPDKSGLPSDRFSAERTGGSVSTLTIQRTQQEDSAVYLCASSSQGQGEKLFFGSGTQLSVL.

CDR3 region: CASSVDGRRDTEAFF. The CDR3 coding sequence is TGTGCCAGCAGCGTAGATGGCAGGCGGGACACTGAAGCTTTCTTT. The chain joins TRBV9 to TRBJ1-1, with D unclear. Looked up from germline, CDR1 is SGDLS and CDR2 is YYNGEE. V was trimmed by 0 bases and J by 3 bases, leaving 12 bases between them. The CDR3 is made up of 15 amino acids.

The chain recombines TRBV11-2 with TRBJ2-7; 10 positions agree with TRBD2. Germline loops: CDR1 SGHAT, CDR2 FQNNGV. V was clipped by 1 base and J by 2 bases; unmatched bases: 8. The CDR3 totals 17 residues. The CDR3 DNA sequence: TGTGCCAGCAGCTTAGGAAGCGGGCTAGCGGGGGCCTACGAGCAGTACTTC. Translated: CASSLGSGLAGAYEQYF.

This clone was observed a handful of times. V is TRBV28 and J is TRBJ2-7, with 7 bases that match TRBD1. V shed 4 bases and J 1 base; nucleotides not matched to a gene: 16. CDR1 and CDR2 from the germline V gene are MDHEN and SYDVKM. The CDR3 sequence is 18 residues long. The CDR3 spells CASSSLGTDLGGSYEQYV. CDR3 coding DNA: TGTGCCAGCAGTTCCCTCGGGACAGACCTTGGGGGTTCCTACGAGCAGTACGTC.

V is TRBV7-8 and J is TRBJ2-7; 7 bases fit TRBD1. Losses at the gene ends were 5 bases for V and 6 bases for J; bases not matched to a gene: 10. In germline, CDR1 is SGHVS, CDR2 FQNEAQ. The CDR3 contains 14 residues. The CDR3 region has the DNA TGTGCCAGCAGCCCCACAGGGGAAGGCGGCGAGCAGTACGTC. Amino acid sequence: CASSPTGEGGEQYV.

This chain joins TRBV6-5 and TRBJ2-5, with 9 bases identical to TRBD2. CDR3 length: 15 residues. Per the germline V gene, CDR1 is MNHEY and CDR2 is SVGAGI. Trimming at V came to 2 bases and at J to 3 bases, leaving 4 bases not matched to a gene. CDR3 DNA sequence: TGTGCCAGCAGTTACGAGGGCGGGAGGGAAGAGACCCAGTACTTC. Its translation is CASSYEGGREETQYF.

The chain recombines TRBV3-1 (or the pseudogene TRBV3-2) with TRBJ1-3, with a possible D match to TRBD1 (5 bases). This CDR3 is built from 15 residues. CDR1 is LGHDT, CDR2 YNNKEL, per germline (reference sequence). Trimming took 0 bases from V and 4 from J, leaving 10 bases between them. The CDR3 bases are TGTGCCAGCAGCCAAGAGAAGGGGAGGGGAAACACCATATATTTT. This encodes CASSQEKGRGNTIYF.

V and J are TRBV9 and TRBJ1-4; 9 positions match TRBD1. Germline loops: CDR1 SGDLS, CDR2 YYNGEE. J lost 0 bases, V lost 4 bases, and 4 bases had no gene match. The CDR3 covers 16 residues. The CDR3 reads CASSTGQGTTNEKLFF. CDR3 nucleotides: TGTGCCAGCAGCACGGGACAGGGAACAACTAATGAAAAACTGTTTTTT.

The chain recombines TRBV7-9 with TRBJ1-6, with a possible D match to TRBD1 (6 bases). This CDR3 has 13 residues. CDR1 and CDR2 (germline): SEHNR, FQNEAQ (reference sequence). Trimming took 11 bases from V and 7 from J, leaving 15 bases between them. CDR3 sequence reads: CAGSGAGNSPLHF. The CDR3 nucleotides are TGTGCCGGCTCAGGGGCTGGGAATTCACCCCTCCACTTT. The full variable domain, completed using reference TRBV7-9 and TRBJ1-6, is DTGVSQNPRHKITKRGQNVTFRCDPISEHNRLYWYRQTLGQGPEFLTYFQNEAQLEKSRLLSDRFSAERPKGSFSTLEIQRTEQGDSAMYLCAGSGAGNSPLHFGNGTRLTVT.

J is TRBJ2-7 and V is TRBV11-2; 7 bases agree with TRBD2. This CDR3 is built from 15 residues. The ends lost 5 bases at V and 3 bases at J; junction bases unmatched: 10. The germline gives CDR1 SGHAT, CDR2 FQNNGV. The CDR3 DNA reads TGTGCCAGCAGCCCCCATAGCGGGCCCCTCTACGAGCAGTACTTC. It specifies CASSPHSGPLYEQYF.

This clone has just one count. This CDR3 is CASRPGQVGLPQHF. The CDR3 bases are TGTGCCAGTAGACCGGGACAGGTTGGGCTGCCCCAGCATTTT. The V call is TRBV19, the J call TRBJ1-5, with TRBD1 matching 8 bases. This CDR3 contains 14 residues. Germline CDR1 and CDR2: LNHDA and SQIVND (reference sequence). V dropped 6 bases and J dropped 9; count of bases not matched to a gene: 10.

The CDR3: CASSLGVKYEQYV. CDR3 sequence (DNA): TGTGCCAGCAGTTTAGGTGTCAAATACGAGCAGTACGTC. The chain uses TRBV7-8 and TRBJ2-7; D unresolved. The CDR3 extends over 13 amino acids. Germline values: CDR1 SGHVS, CDR2 FQNEAQ.

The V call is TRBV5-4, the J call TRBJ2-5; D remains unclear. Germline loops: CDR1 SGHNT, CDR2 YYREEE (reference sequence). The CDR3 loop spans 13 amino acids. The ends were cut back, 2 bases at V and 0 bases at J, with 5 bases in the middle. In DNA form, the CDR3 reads TGTGCCAGCAGCTTCGGTAACCAAGAGACCCAGTACTTC. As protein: CASSFGNQETQYF.

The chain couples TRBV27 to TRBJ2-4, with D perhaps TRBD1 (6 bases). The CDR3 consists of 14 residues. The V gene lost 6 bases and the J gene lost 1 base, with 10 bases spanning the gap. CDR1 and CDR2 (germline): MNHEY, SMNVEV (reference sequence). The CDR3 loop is CASRTGQAKNIQYF. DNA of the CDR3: TGTGCCAGCAGAACTGGACAGGCCAAAAACATTCAGTACTTC.

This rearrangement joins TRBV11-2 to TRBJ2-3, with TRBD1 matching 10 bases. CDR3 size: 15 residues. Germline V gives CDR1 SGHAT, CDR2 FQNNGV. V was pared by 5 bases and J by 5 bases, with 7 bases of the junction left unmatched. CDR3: CASSPGTGVGDTQYF. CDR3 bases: TGTGCCAGCAGCCCCGGGACAGGGGTGGGAGATACGCAGTATTTT.